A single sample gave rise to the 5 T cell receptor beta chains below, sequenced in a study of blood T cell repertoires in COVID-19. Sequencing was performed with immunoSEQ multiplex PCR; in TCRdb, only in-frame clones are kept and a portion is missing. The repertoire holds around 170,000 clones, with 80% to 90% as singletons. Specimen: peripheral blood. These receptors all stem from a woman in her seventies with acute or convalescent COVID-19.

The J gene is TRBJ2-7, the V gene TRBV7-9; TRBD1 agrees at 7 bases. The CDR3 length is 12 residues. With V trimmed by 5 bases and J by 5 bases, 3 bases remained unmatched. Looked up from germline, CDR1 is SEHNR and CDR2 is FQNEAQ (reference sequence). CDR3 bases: TGTGCCAGCAGCAATACAGGGGACGAGCAGTACTTC. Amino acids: CASSNTGDEQYF.

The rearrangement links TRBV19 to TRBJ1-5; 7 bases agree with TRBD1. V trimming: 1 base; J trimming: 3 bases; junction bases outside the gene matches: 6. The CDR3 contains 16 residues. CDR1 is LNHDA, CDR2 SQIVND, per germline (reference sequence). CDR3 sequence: CASSIGTGFANQPQHF. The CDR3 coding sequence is TGTGCCAGTAGTATAGGGACAGGCTTCGCCAATCAGCCCCAGCATTTT. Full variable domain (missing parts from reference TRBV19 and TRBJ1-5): DGGITQSPKYLFRKEGQNVTLSCEQNLNHDAMYWYRQDPGQGLRLIYYSQIVNDFQKGDIAEGYSVSREKKESFPLTVTSAQKNPTAFYLCASSIGTGFANQPQHFGDGTRLSIL.

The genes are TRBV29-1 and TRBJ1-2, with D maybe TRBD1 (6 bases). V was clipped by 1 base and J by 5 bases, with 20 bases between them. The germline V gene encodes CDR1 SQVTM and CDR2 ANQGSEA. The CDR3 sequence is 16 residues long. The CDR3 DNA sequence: TGCAGCGTTGAAGGGGGGCCATCCGCAGTTTCATATGGCTACACCTTC. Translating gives CSVEGGPSAVSYGYTF. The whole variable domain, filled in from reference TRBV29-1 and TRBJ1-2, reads SAVISQKPSRDICQRGTSLTIQCQVDSQVTMMFWYRQQPGQSLTLIATANQGSEATYESGFVIDKFPISRPNLTFSTLTVSNMSPEDSSIYLCSVEGGPSAVSYGYTFGSGTRLTVV.

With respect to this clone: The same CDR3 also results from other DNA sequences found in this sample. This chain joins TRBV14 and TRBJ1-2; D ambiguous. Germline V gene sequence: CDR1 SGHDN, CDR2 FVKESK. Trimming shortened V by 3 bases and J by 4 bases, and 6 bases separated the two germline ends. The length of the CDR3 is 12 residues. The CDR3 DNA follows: TGTGCCAGCAGCCATTCTCCCTATGGCTACACCTTC. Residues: CASSHSPYGYTF.

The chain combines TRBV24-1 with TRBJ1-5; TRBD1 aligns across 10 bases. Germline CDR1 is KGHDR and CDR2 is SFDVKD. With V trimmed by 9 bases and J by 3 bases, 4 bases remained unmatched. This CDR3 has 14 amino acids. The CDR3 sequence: CATRDRGYNQPQHF. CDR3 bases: TGTGCCACCCGGGACAGGGGATACAATCAGCCCCAGCATTTT.